These 15 T cell receptor beta chains came from one sample sequenced in a study of T-cell memory formation after mild COVID-19. TCRdb called the 5' RACE reads again in MiXCR, with one record for every CDR3 protein. This sample carries hundreds of thousands of distinct CDR3 sequences, about 20% of them seen once, and the ten largest clones take 12%. What was sequenced was PBMCs or a T cell subset sorted from them (not recorded which). All receptors come from an adult woman who had mild COVID-19 (a few samples of this study predate the infection). Cell type and time point are not known.

In this sample, this clonotype turned up a few times. V and J are TRBV2 and TRBJ2-2; no reliable D call. The CDR3 consists of 14 residues. Trimming removed 4 bases at V and 4 bases at J, with 10 bases between. The V gene's germline CDR1 is SNHLY and CDR2 FYNNEI. CDR3 nucleotide sequence: TGTGCCAGCAGTGCCTTCACGACCACCGGGGAGCTGTTTTTT. It yields the protein CASSAFTTTGELFF.

The chain employs TRBV27 and TRBJ2-2, with TRBD1 identical over 7 bases. Germline values: CDR1 MNHEY, CDR2 SMNVEV (reference sequence). Losses at the gene ends were 5 bases for V and 5 bases for J; bases not matched to a gene: 8. This CDR3 spans 15 amino acids. The CDR3 nucleotides read TGTGCCAGCAGTGGTAGACAGGGACGGACCGGGGAGCTGTTTTTT. Translated: CASSGRQGRTGELFF.

This clonotype came up a few times. The V and J genes are TRBV9 and TRBJ2-5; D assignment may be TRBD1 or TRBD2 (6 bases each). CDR1 is SGDLS and CDR2 is YYNGEE in the germline V gene. This CDR3 is 15 amino acids long. Trimming removed 3 bases at V and 7 bases at J, with 19 bases between. The chain's CDR3 is CASSEGDSSSGTQYF. The CDR3 DNA reads as TGTGCCAGCAGCGAGGGGGACTCGAGTTCAGGGACCCAGTACTTC.

This clonotype was recorded a few times. The rearrangement links TRBV27 to TRBJ1-1, with D hard to call. The V gene's germline CDR1 is MNHEY and CDR2 SMNVEV (reference sequence). V was clipped by 8 bases and J by 1 base, with 14 bases between them. The CDR3 covers 14 residues. The CDR3 loop reads CASGSYLQNTEAFF. The CDR3 nucleotides read TGTGCCAGCGGATCTTATTTACAGAACACTGAAGCTTTCTTT.

The chain recombines TRBV20-1 with TRBJ2-5, with D possibly TRBD2 on 6 matching bases. V lost 3 bases, J lost 4 bases, and 12 bases lay in between. The CDR3 runs to 13 residues. CDR1 is DFQATT, CDR2 SNEGSKA, per germline (reference sequence). This CDR3 reads CSARPGGRETQYF. CDR3 in DNA: TGCAGTGCTAGGCCCGGGGGAAGAGAGACCCAGTACTTC.

This clonotype was counted ten times or more. This chain connects TRBV29-1 to TRBJ2-3, with a possible D match to TRBD2 (7 bases). This CDR3 is built from 17 residues. Trimming took off 3 bases at V and 6 bases at J, with 25 bases between the two ends. In germline, CDR1 is SQVTM, CDR2 ANQGSEA. For the CDR3, the DNA is TGCAGCGTTGAGAAGGGGGGTAGCGGGTCCAGACTGGATACGCAGTATTTT. Translated, it gives CSVEKGGSGSRLDTQYF.

V usage is TRBV7-9 and J usage is TRBJ2-5, with D hard to call. Germline-derived CDR1 and CDR2 are SEHNR and FQNEAQ (reference sequence). The CDR3 sequence is 14 residues long. Trimming left V 4 bases short and J 1 base short, with 10 bases between. The DNA for the CDR3 is TGTGCCAGCAGCTCTCCTAGACCCCAAGAGACCCAGTACTTC. Translation gives CASSSPRPQETQYF. Drawing the rest from reference TRBV7-9 and TRBJ2-5, the complete variable domain is DTGVSQNPRHKITKRGQNVTFRCDPISEHNRLYWYRQTLGQGPEFLTYFQNEAQLEKSRLLSDRFSAERPKGSFSTLEIQRTEQGDSAMYLCASSSPRPQETQYFGPGTRLLVL.

This chain uses TRBV11-2 with TRBJ2-1, with TRBD2 matching 14 bases. Germline lookup yields CDR1 SGHAT and CDR2 FQNNGV. Germline trimming cut 6 bases from V and 8 bases from J; bases unmatched to any gene: 6. The CDR3 has 15 residues. For the CDR3, the DNA is TGTGCCAGCAGGCGACTAGCGGGGGGGCCGCATGAGCAGTTCTTC. It yields the protein CASRRLAGGPHEQFF.

This clonotype was observed a handful of times. The chain employs TRBV6-5 and TRBJ2-1; D unresolved. Germline-derived CDR1 and CDR2 are MNHEY and SVGAGI. V lost 3 bases and J 6 bases, leaving 9 bases between the germline ends. The CDR3 extends over 13 amino acids. The CDR3 DNA is TGTGCCAGCAGTTATGATTGGGGCAATGAGCAGTTCTTC. This gives the protein CASSYDWGNEQFF.

This clonotype was recorded many times. V and J are TRBV15 and TRBJ1-1, with D perhaps TRBD1 (5 bases). Between the trimmed V and J ends, which lost 3 bases and 1 base, there was a span of 9 bases. Germline loops: CDR1 LNHNV, CDR2 YYDKDF (reference sequence). The CDR3 extends over 14 amino acids. CDR3 protein: CATSSDRENTEAFF. CDR3 DNA sequence: TGTGCCACCAGCAGCGACAGAGAGAACACTGAAGCTTTCTTT.

V and J are TRBV27 and TRBJ1-2; the D gene is possibly TRBD1 (6 bases). CDR1 and CDR2 (germline): MNHEY, SMNVEV (reference sequence). Trimming stripped 3 bases from V and 7 bases from J, with 12 bases between. The CDR3 contains 13 residues. The CDR3 is CASSLSPGVGYTF. The CDR3 DNA follows: TGTGCCAGCAGTTTGTCGCCAGGGGTTGGCTACACCTTC.

The chain recombines TRBV4-1 with TRBJ1-2; TRBD1 aligns across 7 bases. Losses at the gene ends were 4 bases for V and 0 bases for J; bases not matched to a gene: 14. Germline CDR1 MGHRA, CDR2 YSYEKL. The CDR3 extends over 18 amino acids. CDR3 in amino acids: CASSPAKGASIANYGYTF. In DNA, the CDR3 is TGCGCCAGCAGCCCCGCGAAGGGGGCCTCGATAGCTAACTATGGCTACACCTTC.

The chain has TRBV5-1 and TRBJ2-7; D gene unclear. The V end lost 0 bases, the J end lost 6 bases, and 13 bases lay between the germline ends. Germline lookup yields CDR1 SGHRS and CDR2 YFSETQ. This CDR3 has 14 amino acids. Here the CDR3 reads CASSLVVGHREQYF. In DNA, the CDR3 is TGCGCCAGCAGCTTGGTCGTAGGTCATCGCGAGCAGTACTTC.

This rearrangement joins TRBV5-6 to TRBJ2-5; the D gene could be TRBD1 or TRBD2 (5 bases each). Trimming pared 4 bases from V and 1 base from J, leaving 14 bases between. CDR3 length: 15 residues. The germline CDR1 and CDR2 sequences are SGHDT and YYEEEE. The CDR3 coding sequence is TGTGCCAGCAGCCCCCACGGGGCCCTCCAAGAGACCCAGTACTTC. This translates into CASSPHGALQETQYF.

This clonotype was counted only a few times. The V gene is TRBV9, the J gene TRBJ1-2, with TRBD1 identical over 8 bases. The CDR3 loop spans 14 amino acids. Germline assignment: CDR1 SGDLS and CDR2 YYNGEE. J lost 2 bases, V lost 3 bases, and 3 bases had no gene match. CDR3: CASSADRVNYGYTF. The CDR3 bases are TGTGCCAGCAGCGCGGACAGGGTCAACTATGGCTACACCTTC.